The entry that follows covers one T cell receptor (beta chain) sequence. Participant ages covered 18 to 89 years across 24 US areas. Participants' reported clinical history set cohort assignment. Generated by immunoSEQ multiplex PCR, the TCRdb table keeps only in-frame clones and is missing some. Among approximately 150,000 clones listed, over 70% were seen once. This sample is drawn from a study of blood T cell repertoires in COVID-19. On the study more broadly: Two negative PCRs, clearance, or symptom resolution had been documented for recovered Cohort 3 donors.

The CDR3 is 14 amino acids. CDR1 is ENHRY and CDR2 is SYGVKD in the germline V gene. This chain joins TRBV10-3 and TRBJ2-1; the D gene is possibly TRBD2 (6 bases). This receptor was taken from a man aged 45 to 65 in a cohort exposed to, infected with or recovered from COVID-19 (not recorded which). The sample was PBMCs or T cells enriched from blood (not recorded which). Here the CDR3 reads CATTGTAQNNEQFF. The CDR3 DNA follows: TGTGCAACAACCGGGACTGCACAAAACAATGAGCAGTTCTTC.